The rows below give T cell receptor beta chains drawn from one sample of a study of blood T cell repertoires in COVID-19. Data came from immunoSEQ multiplex PCR; TCRdb stores just in-frame clones and leaves some out. The sample carries some 220,000 clones, roughly 85% recorded once. The sequenced sample consisted of peripheral blood. These receptors were taken from a woman aged 70-85 years with COVID-19, enrolled during active disease. Both conserved end residues are part of each CDR3. D genes are given only for firm matches. Clone sizes are given selectively: once, few, many, or a class where the clone is expanded.

v_gene: TRBV30; j_gene: TRBJ1-1; d_gene: TRBD1; abundance: -; CDR3nt: TGTGCCTGGAGTGTCTTACAGGGGATGACTGAAGCTTTCTTT; CDR3aa: CAWSVLQGMTEAFF
v_gene: TRBV7-8; j_gene: TRBJ1-2; d_gene: -; abundance: -; CDR3nt: TGTGCCAGCAGCCCCGGGGGACGGATCACTAACTATGGCTACACCTTC; CDR3aa: CASSPGGRITNYGYTF
v_gene: TRBV7-6; j_gene: TRBJ1-6; d_gene: -; abundance: -; CDR3nt: TGTGCCAGCAGCTTAACCCCCCCTACGAGGGAGAGCTCCTATAATTCACCCCTCCACTTT; CDR3aa: CASSLTPPTRESSYNSPLHF
v_gene: TRBV9; j_gene: TRBJ1-1; d_gene: TRBD1; abundance: -; CDR3nt: TGTGCCAGCAGCGGAAACAGGGGGGCGCGGAACACTGAAGCTTTCTTT; CDR3aa: CASSGNRGARNTEAFF
v_gene: TRBV19; j_gene: TRBJ1-2; d_gene: -; abundance: -; CDR3nt: TGTGCCAGTGGGGACGGACAGAACTATGGCTACACCTTC; CDR3aa: CASGDGQNYGYTF
v_gene: TRBV29-1; j_gene: TRBJ1-2; d_gene: -; abundance: -; CDR3nt: TGCAGCGCCGAGTTCCTTTCATATGGCTACACCTTC; CDR3aa: CSAEFLSYGYTF
v_gene: TRBV2; j_gene: TRBJ1-2; d_gene: TRBD1; abundance: -; CDR3nt: TGTGCCAGCAGTGATAACAGGGGTATCGATGGCTACACCTTC; CDR3aa: CASSDNRGIDGYTF
v_gene: TRBV5-6; j_gene: TRBJ1-2; d_gene: -; abundance: once; CDR3nt: TGTGCCAGCAGCCGCGAGGGAAGATCTAACTATGGCTACACCTTC; CDR3aa: CASSREGRSNYGYTF
v_gene: TRBV5-4; j_gene: TRBJ1-1; d_gene: -; abundance: few; CDR3nt: TGTGCCAGCAGCTCGAATTCAGGGGTGAGCACTGAAGCTTTCTTT; CDR3aa: CASSSNSGVSTEAFF
v_gene: TRBV9; j_gene: TRBJ2-1; d_gene: TRBD1; abundance: few; CDR3nt: TGTGCCAGCAGCGTAGAAGGACAGGCTTCTTACAATGAGCAGTTCTTC; CDR3aa: CASSVEGQASYNEQFF
v_gene: TRBV7-2; j_gene: TRBJ2-7; d_gene: TRBD2; abundance: -; CDR3nt: TGTGCCAGCAGCTTAGGGACTAGCGCCTACGAGCAGTACTTC; CDR3aa: CASSLGTSAYEQYF
v_gene: TRBV6-6; j_gene: TRBJ2-3; d_gene: TRBD2; abundance: -; CDR3nt: TGTGCCAGCAGGCTTAGCGGGGGGGTTGATACGCAGTATTTT; CDR3aa: CASRLSGGVDTQYF
v_gene: TRBV27; j_gene: TRBJ2-5; d_gene: TRBD2; abundance: -; CDR3nt: TGTGCCAGCAGTTTCGGGCGGGAGGTGGAGACCCAGTACTTC; CDR3aa: CASSFGREVETQYF
v_gene: TRBV7-2; j_gene: TRBJ1-1; d_gene: TRBD1; abundance: -; CDR3nt: TGTGCCAGCAGCACCCGGACAGGACCCTTCAAAGCTTTCTTT; CDR3aa: CASSTRTGPFKAFF
v_gene: TRBV11-3; j_gene: TRBJ2-7; d_gene: TRBD1; abundance: -; CDR3nt: TGTGCCAGCAGCCGCAGGGGCCCGGGACAGGGTGACTACGAGCAGTACTTC; CDR3aa: CASSRRGPGQGDYEQYF
v_gene: TRBV19; j_gene: TRBJ2-5; d_gene: TRBD2; abundance: once; CDR3nt: TGTGCCAGTAGTATGGTTAGCGGGGGCCGGGAGACCCAGTACTTC; CDR3aa: CASSMVSGGRETQYF
v_gene: TRBV9; j_gene: TRBJ1-1; d_gene: -; abundance: -; CDR3nt: TGTGCCAGCAGCGCTGCTACCGGGACACCGAACACTGAAGCTTTCTTT; CDR3aa: CASSAATGTPNTEAFF
v_gene: TRBV3-1/TRBV3-2; j_gene: TRBJ2-5; d_gene: TRBD2; abundance: few; CDR3nt: TGTGCCAGCAGCCCTGGGACTAGCGGGGGACGGGAGACCCAGTACTTC; CDR3aa: CASSPGTSGGRETQYF
v_gene: TRBV4-1; j_gene: TRBJ2-1; d_gene: -; abundance: -; CDR3nt: TGCGCCAGCAGCCAAAAAGGAGGACCTAGCCCGAATGAGCAGTTCTTC; CDR3aa: CASSQKGGPSPNEQFF
v_gene: TRBV6-5; j_gene: TRBJ1-2; d_gene: -; abundance: -; CDR3nt: TGTGCCAGCAGTTACGAGACAGCCTATGGCTACACCTTC; CDR3aa: CASSYETAYGYTF
v_gene: TRBV6-6; j_gene: TRBJ2-7; d_gene: TRBD2; abundance: -; CDR3nt: TGTGCCAGCAGTTCCTCCGGCCGGGGGGGGAACGAGCAGTACTTC; CDR3aa: CASSSSGRGGNEQYF
v_gene: TRBV6-2/TRBV6-3; j_gene: TRBJ1-3; d_gene: -; abundance: -; CDR3nt: TGTGCCAGCAGTTACTCGCCGAGCTCTGGAAACACCATATATTTT; CDR3aa: CASSYSPSSGNTIYF
v_gene: TRBV6-5; j_gene: TRBJ1-3; d_gene: -; abundance: -; CDR3nt: TGTGCCACCAAACGGACAGCGAGCTCTGGAAACACCATATATTTT; CDR3aa: CATKRTASSGNTIYF
v_gene: TRBV18; j_gene: TRBJ2-7; d_gene: -; abundance: -; CDR3nt: TGTGCCAGCTCTCGGGGCGGGACAGCATCCTACGAGCAGTACTTC; CDR3aa: CASSRGGTASYEQYF
v_gene: TRBV7-9; j_gene: TRBJ2-3; d_gene: -; abundance: -; CDR3nt: TGTGCCAGCAGCCCCACCAGGGGGGCCACCCGTCGCACAGATACGCAGTATTTT; CDR3aa: CASSPTRGATRRTDTQYF
v_gene: TRBV11-1; j_gene: TRBJ2-7; d_gene: TRBD2; abundance: -; CDR3nt: TGTGCCAGCAGCCCAGGGACTAGCGGGGGGTCCTACGAGCAGTACTTC; CDR3aa: CASSPGTSGGSYEQYF
v_gene: TRBV11-3; j_gene: TRBJ2-1; d_gene: -; abundance: -; CDR3nt: TGTGCCAGCAGCTTTGGAGGGGGGGATGAGCAGTTCTTC; CDR3aa: CASSFGGGDEQFF
v_gene: TRBV10-3; j_gene: TRBJ1-5; d_gene: TRBD1; abundance: -; CDR3nt: TGTGCCATCAGCCTGGACAGGGCTCAGCCCCAGCATTTT; CDR3aa: CAISLDRAQPQHF
v_gene: TRBV7-9; j_gene: TRBJ1-1; d_gene: -; abundance: -; CDR3nt: TGTGCCAGCAGCCGAGGGAAAGTGAACACTGAAGCTTTCTTT; CDR3aa: CASSRGKVNTEAFF
v_gene: TRBV6-2/TRBV6-3; j_gene: TRBJ2-5; d_gene: TRBD1; abundance: once; CDR3nt: TGTGCCAGCAGCTTGGGACAGGTCCAAGAGACCCAGTACTTC; CDR3aa: CASSLGQVQETQYF
v_gene: TRBV5-4; j_gene: TRBJ1-2; d_gene: TRBD1; abundance: -; CDR3nt: TGTGCCAGCAGCTTGGATGGAGGACAGGGGGCTGGCTACACCTTC; CDR3aa: CASSLDGGQGAGYTF
v_gene: TRBV27; j_gene: TRBJ1-5; d_gene: -; abundance: -; CDR3nt: TGTGCCAGCAGCCCGTTGGATTTATACGGGGTTTGGGGGCCCCAGCATTTT; CDR3aa: CASSPLDLYGVWGPQHF
v_gene: TRBV4-2; j_gene: TRBJ1-6; d_gene: -; abundance: few; CDR3nt: TGTGCCAGCAGCCAAGTTGACCAGGATAATTCACCCCTCCACTTT; CDR3aa: CASSQVDQDNSPLHF
v_gene: TRBV4-2; j_gene: TRBJ2-1; d_gene: TRBD2; abundance: -; CDR3nt: TGTGCCAGCAGCCAAGATAATGGGGGGGGCTCCTACAATGAGCAGTTCTTC; CDR3aa: CASSQDNGGGSYNEQFF
v_gene: TRBV11-2; j_gene: TRBJ1-1; d_gene: -; abundance: few; CDR3nt: TGTGCCAGCAGCTTAACCCGGGACTTGGGTACTGAAGCTTTCTTT; CDR3aa: CASSLTRDLGTEAFF
v_gene: TRBV19; j_gene: TRBJ1-6; d_gene: -; abundance: -; CDR3nt: TGTGCCAGTAGTATTCTATCAGGGTTGTGGTCACCCCTCCACTTT; CDR3aa: CASSILSGLWSPLHF
v_gene: TRBV20-1; j_gene: TRBJ2-1; d_gene: -; abundance: -; CDR3nt: TGCAGTGCTAGTGGGCCCGACTACAATGAGCAGTTCTTC; CDR3aa: CSASGPDYNEQFF
v_gene: TRBV6-5; j_gene: TRBJ1-2; d_gene: -; abundance: few; CDR3nt: TGTGCCAGCAGTTACTCTGACAGAAACTATGGCTACACCTTC; CDR3aa: CASSYSDRNYGYTF
v_gene: TRBV5-4; j_gene: TRBJ2-3; d_gene: TRBD2; abundance: -; CDR3nt: TGTGCCAGCAGCATAACTAGCGGGAGAAACTCAGATACGCAGTATTTT; CDR3aa: CASSITSGRNSDTQYF
v_gene: TRBV11-3; j_gene: TRBJ1-4; d_gene: TRBD1; abundance: -; CDR3nt: TGTGCCAGCAGCCCAGACAGGGGGCGCGTTCGGGGAAAACTGTTTTTT; CDR3aa: CASSPDRGRVRGKLFF
v_gene: TRBV3-1/TRBV3-2; j_gene: TRBJ2-7; d_gene: -; abundance: -; CDR3nt: TGTGCCAGCAGCCAAGGGTTCAGGAAGTCCTCCTACGAGCAGTACTTC; CDR3aa: CASSQGFRKSSYEQYF
v_gene: TRBV3-1/TRBV3-2; j_gene: TRBJ1-1; d_gene: TRBD1; abundance: -; CDR3nt: TGTGCCAGCAGCCCTGAGAGGGACAGGGGTGAAGCTTTCTTT; CDR3aa: CASSPERDRGEAFF
v_gene: TRBV6-2/TRBV6-3; j_gene: TRBJ1-2; d_gene: -; abundance: once; CDR3nt: TGTGCCAGCAGTTCAGACAGTAACTATGGCTACACCTTC; CDR3aa: CASSSDSNYGYTF
v_gene: TRBV7-7; j_gene: TRBJ2-2; d_gene: -; abundance: -; CDR3nt: TGTGCTAGCAGCTGGGCCGGGGGGCTAAGCACCGGGGAGCTGTTTTTT; CDR3aa: CASSWAGGLSTGELFF
v_gene: TRBV7-6; j_gene: TRBJ1-6; d_gene: -; abundance: -; CDR3nt: TGTGCCAGCAGCCTCTCAGGGGCGCGGGATAATTCACCCCTCCACTTT; CDR3aa: CASSLSGARDNSPLHF
v_gene: TRBV9; j_gene: TRBJ2-3; d_gene: TRBD2; abundance: -; CDR3nt: TGTGCCAGCAGCGAGGGACTAGCGGGCCCCACAGATACGCAGTATTTT; CDR3aa: CASSEGLAGPTDTQYF
v_gene: TRBV5-1; j_gene: TRBJ2-1; d_gene: -; abundance: -; CDR3nt: TGCGCCAGCAGCTTGACGAGGACACAGAGCTCCTACAATGAGCAGTTCTTC; CDR3aa: CASSLTRTQSSYNEQFF
v_gene: TRBV19; j_gene: TRBJ1-3; d_gene: TRBD1; abundance: few; CDR3nt: TGTGCCAGTTGTCGACAGGGGGATGGAAACACCATATATTTT; CDR3aa: CASCRQGDGNTIYF
v_gene: TRBV3-1/TRBV3-2; j_gene: TRBJ1-2; d_gene: TRBD1; abundance: -; CDR3nt: TGTGCCAGCAGCCGACAGGGGTTGGACTATGGCTACACCTTC; CDR3aa: CASSRQGLDYGYTF
v_gene: TRBV7-2; j_gene: TRBJ2-5; d_gene: -; abundance: -; CDR3nt: TGTGCCAGCAGCTTAGGAAGGGGTGAGACCCAGTACTTC; CDR3aa: CASSLGRGETQYF
v_gene: TRBV7-2; j_gene: TRBJ1-4; d_gene: -; abundance: -; CDR3nt: TGTGCCAGCAGCCGCCTAGGGGGGGGCACTAATGAAAAACTGTTTTTT; CDR3aa: CASSRLGGGTNEKLFF
v_gene: TRBV7-8; j_gene: TRBJ1-5; d_gene: -; abundance: -; CDR3nt: TGTGCCAGCAGCACTACAAGCAATCAGCCCCAGCATTTT; CDR3aa: CASSTTSNQPQHF
v_gene: TRBV9; j_gene: TRBJ1-3; d_gene: TRBD1; abundance: -; CDR3nt: TGTGCCAGCAGCGCCCAGACAGGGTTGGGAGGAAACACCATATATTTT; CDR3aa: CASSAQTGLGGNTIYF
v_gene: TRBV7-2; j_gene: TRBJ1-2; d_gene: TRBD1; abundance: -; CDR3nt: TGTGCCAGCAGCTCCACAGGGGGCGAGTCTATCTATGGCTACACCTTC; CDR3aa: CASSSTGGESIYGYTF